This T cell receptor (beta chain) was recorded in a study of blood T cell repertoires in COVID-19. Background on the study: The United States, Italy and Spain were the sources of the acute and convalescent COVID-19 samples. PBMCs, B-cell-depleted T cells, or T cells were the source of the cDNA or gDNA that made up the material.

The protocol was immunoSEQ multiplex PCR, while the TCRdb copy is restricted to in-frame clones and leaves out a portion. The sample contains about 240,000 clones, roughly four fifths of which appear only once. The CDR3 length is 15 residues. The germline V and J ends were trimmed by 1 base and 4 bases, with 11 bases remaining between them. The germline V gene encodes CDR1 KGHSH and CDR2 LQKENI. This TCR came from a woman aged 55 to 70 with active or convalescent COVID-19. The chain recombines TRBV18 with TRBJ1-5, with a possible D match to TRBD1 (6 bases). Sequenced: peripheral blood. The CDR3: CASSPQGERNQPQHF. As DNA, the CDR3 is TGTGCCAGCTCACCACAGGGGGAGCGGAATCAGCCCCAGCATTTT.